The 5 T cell receptor beta chains presented below share a single source sample, sequenced in a study of control samples from healthy donors and cancer patients. The data were produced by immunoSEQ multiplex PCR, yet TCRdb's version contains in-frame clones alone and is incomplete. Among over 100,000 clones listed, about nine tenths were seen once. The specimen was blood. The receptors were gathered from a human donor in good health. The donor label of this sample is uncertain.

This clone was detected a few times. V usage is TRBV6-5 and J usage is TRBJ1-5; D uncertain. The ends were cut back, 6 bases at V and 6 bases at J, with 12 bases in the middle. Per germline, CDR1 MNHEY and CDR2 SVGAGI. CDR3 length equals 13 residues. CDR3 in amino acids: CASSRDSSQPQHF. In DNA, the CDR3 is TGTGCCAGCAGCCGCGACTCCTCTCAGCCCCAGCATTTT.

The V gene is TRBV15, the J gene TRBJ1-5, with D perhaps TRBD1 (5 bases). There are 15 residues in the CDR3. CDR1 and CDR2 from the germline V gene are LNHNV and YYDKDF (reference sequence). Trimming removed 3 bases from V and 0 bases from J, with 9 bases in between. CDR3 sequence (DNA): TGTGCCACCAGCAGGGAGACAGTTAGCAATCAGCCCCAGCATTTT. Protein: CATSRETVSNQPQHF.

The DNA of the CDR3 is TGTGCCAGAGGGGAGCATGGCACAGATACGCAGTATTTT. Its protein is CARGEHGTDTQYF. The chain joins TRBV2 to TRBJ2-3; either TRBD1 or TRBD2 may fit D (5 bases each). Germline V gives CDR1 SNHLY, CDR2 FYNNEI. V gave up 9 bases and J gave up 1 base, with 11 bases separating them. CDR3 length equals 13 residues.

This chain links TRBV27 with TRBJ2-7; 9 bases map to TRBD1. The CDR3 is made up of 15 amino acids. The V segment lost 0 bases and the J segment 3 bases; nucleotides outside the gene matches: 3. From germline, CDR1 is MNHEY and CDR2 SMNVEV (reference sequence). CDR3 region: CASSLSGQGRYEQYF. CDR3 DNA: TGTGCCAGCAGTTTATCGGGACAGGGTCGCTACGAGCAGTACTTC.

This clone has only one observation. The V gene is TRBV29-1, the J gene TRBJ1-1; TRBD1 matches at 7 bases. The CDR3 spans 11 residues. CDR1 is SQVTM, CDR2 ANQGSEA, per germline. V lost 7 bases and J lost 5; bases outside the gene matches: 4. CDR3 protein: CSATGDTEAFF. CDR3 bases: TGCAGCGCCACAGGGGATACTGAAGCTTTCTTT.